Following are 7 T cell receptor beta chains from one sample sequenced in a study of blood T cell repertoires in COVID-19. Profiled with immunoSEQ multiplex PCR; TCRdb holds only in-frame clones, not every one. Among some 93,000 clones listed, around 88% were seen once. Specimen: peripheral blood. These receptors all stem from a man in his 60s with acute or convalescent COVID-19.

The chain joins TRBV3-1 (or the pseudogene TRBV3-2) to TRBJ2-1; TRBD2 is a possible D gene (5 bases). With 4 bases removed from V and 5 bases from J, the gap between germline ends came to 9 bases. The CDR3 runs 13 residues. Per germline, CDR1 LGHDT and CDR2 YNNKEL (reference sequence). The CDR3 reads CASSPLADNEQFF. In DNA, the CDR3 is TGTGCCAGCAGCCCTCTAGCAGACAATGAGCAGTTCTTC.

The chain couples TRBV7-2 to TRBJ1-4, with D perhaps matching TRBD1 (6 bases). Germline V lookup: CDR1 SGHTA, CDR2 FQGNSA. Trimming took 3 bases from V and 2 from J, leaving 10 bases between them. This CDR3 spans 15 amino acids. The CDR3 loop reads CASSFGTHTNEKLFF. In nucleotides, the CDR3 is TGTGCCAGCAGCTTCGGGACACATACTAATGAAAAACTGTTTTTT.

The rearrangement joins TRBV19 to TRBJ1-5, with 10 bases identical to TRBD1. Germline CDR1 LNHDA, CDR2 SQIVND (reference sequence). The CDR3 length is 16 residues. The trim removed 2 bases at V and 3 bases at J, leaving 4 bases unmatched. The CDR3 DNA sequence: TGTGCCAGTAGTATAAGGGACAGGGGTGCCAATCAGCCCCAGCATTTT. The encoded protein is CASSIRDRGANQPQHF.

This clone was seen ten or more times. The gene calls are TRBV14 and TRBJ2-1; 9 nucleotides match TRBD2. Germline V gives CDR1 SGHDN, CDR2 FVKESK. V lost 0 bases and J lost 3; bases outside the gene matches: 15. There are 20 residues in the CDR3. DNA of the CDR3: TGTGCCAGCAGCCAAGATCGGCACGGGGTCGGGACTAGCCTCTACAATGAGCAGTTCTTC. Amino acids: CASSQDRHGVGTSLYNEQFF.

The V call is TRBV9, the J call TRBJ2-1; 7 bases are a match to TRBD2. The germline V gene encodes CDR1 SGDLS and CDR2 YYNGEE. The CDR3 contains 13 residues. The trim removed 3 bases at V and 3 bases at J, leaving 0 bases unmatched. The CDR3 is CASSGTSYNEQFF. DNA of the CDR3: TGTGCCAGCAGCGGGACTAGCTACAATGAGCAGTTCTTC.

In this sample, this clone turned up once. V gene TRBV19 combines with J gene TRBJ1-1; possibly TRBD1 for D (5 bases). V was shortened by 1 base and J by 4 bases, with 10 bases between the two germline ends. The germline V gene encodes CDR1 LNHDA and CDR2 SQIVND (reference sequence). The CDR3 is made up of 14 amino acids. The DNA of the CDR3 is TGTGCCAGTAGTATAGGAACCGGGGGCACTGAAGCTTTCTTT. It encodes CASSIGTGGTEAFF.

This clone was counted once. This chain connects TRBV9 to TRBJ2-3; 9 nucleotides line up with TRBD2. J was trimmed by 0 bases and V by 4 bases; bases with no gene match: 12. From germline, CDR1 is SGDLS and CDR2 YYNGEE. The CDR3 consists of 18 residues. The CDR3 nucleotides read TGTGCCAGCAGCCTCCAAGGGGGGACTAGCCGTAGCACAGATACGCAGTATTTT. Translation gives CASSLQGGTSRSTDTQYF.